The source of this T cell receptor beta chain is a study of blood T cells in healthy people across ages. Study results and caveats: Compared with aged donors, long-lived donors showed fewer expanded clones, suggesting selection. The diversity estimates, figures obtained from one million T cells, were considered underestimates.

The CDR3 is 15 residues long. Losses at the gene ends were 9 bases for V and 5 bases for J; bases not matched to a gene: 13. Germline-derived CDR1 and CDR2 are SNHLY and FYNNEI. Then a second PCR, running roughly 7 to 11 cycles, was carried out with a sample-barcoded 5' primer and a J-beta primer mix. Every cDNA molecule bore a tag from a template-switch adaptor containing 12 random nucleotides. TCRdb reanalysed the 5' RACE reads using MiXCR and keeps one entry per CDR3 protein. The data show about 1.5 million distinct CDR3 sequences, roughly 40% seen once. The count of this clonotype is one. What it binds is unknown. Caucasian, healthy and from Russia, the donors were aged between about 6 and 90.

The rearrangement links TRBV2 to TRBJ2-7, with 10 bases identical to TRBD1. The sequenced sample consisted of blood. This clonotype was sampled from a woman aged 18-29 years in good health. The CDR3 DNA follows: TGTGCCAGTAGAGTGACAGGGGGCGAGATAAACGAGCAGTACTTC. It translates to CASRVTGGEINEQYF.